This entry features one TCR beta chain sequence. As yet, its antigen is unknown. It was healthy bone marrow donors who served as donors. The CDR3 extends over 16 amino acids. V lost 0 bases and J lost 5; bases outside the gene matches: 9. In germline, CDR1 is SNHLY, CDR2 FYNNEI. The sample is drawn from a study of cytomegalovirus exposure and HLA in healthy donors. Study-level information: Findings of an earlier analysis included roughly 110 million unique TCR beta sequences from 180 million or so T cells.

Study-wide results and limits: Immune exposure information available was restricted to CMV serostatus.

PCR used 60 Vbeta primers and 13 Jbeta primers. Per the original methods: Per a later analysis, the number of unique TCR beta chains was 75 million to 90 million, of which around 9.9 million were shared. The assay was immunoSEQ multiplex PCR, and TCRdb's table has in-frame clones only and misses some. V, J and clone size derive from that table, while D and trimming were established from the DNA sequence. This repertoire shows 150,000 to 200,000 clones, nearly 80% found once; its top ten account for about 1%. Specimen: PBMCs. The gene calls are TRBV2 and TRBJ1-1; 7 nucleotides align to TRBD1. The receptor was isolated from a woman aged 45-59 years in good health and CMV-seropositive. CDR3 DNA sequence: TGTGCCAGCAGTGAAGCGAGACAGGGTGGGTCGACTGAAGCTTTCTTT. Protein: CASSEARQGGSTEAFF.